This record covers a single TCR beta chain. Sequencing was performed with immunoSEQ multiplex PCR; in TCRdb, only in-frame clones are kept and a portion is missing. There are about 3,100 clones in the sample; 55% to 75% occur only once, and around 9.7% lies in the top ten. The data were taken from a study of tumor T cells in aggressive B-cell lymphoma. The sequenced material came from tumor tissue. The source of this sequence is an adult with diffuse large B cell lymphoma.

CDR3 sequence: CASSRITSRNEQFF. CDR3 nucleotides: TGTGCCAGCAGTCGAATTACCTCTAGGAATGAGCAGTTCTTC. The chain uses TRBV2 and TRBJ2-1; D ambiguous. Trimming cost V 5 bases and J 7 bases, with 15 bases left between them. The germline gives CDR1 SNHLY, CDR2 FYNNEI. CDR3 length: 14 amino acids.